The clone carrying this T cell receptor (beta chain) was seen more than once but under ten times. One entry per CDR3 protein, called by TCRdb with MiXCR from the RACE reads. The table shows approximately 60,000 distinct CDR3 sequences, with approximately 10% occurring only once. The time point denotes: pre-sensitization, week 0. The sample's treatment: therapeutic diphenylcyclopropenone sensitization with weekly scalp DPC. Those who donated were patients with alopecia, 18 to 70 years of age, and suitable for DPC. The record originates from a study of human T cells and chemical hapten exposure. Study summary: Across its roughly 22 weeks, the study gave patients weekly diphenylcyclopropenone doses to the scalp.

Trimming shortened V by 1 base and J by 4 bases, and 16 bases separated the two germline ends. Germline V gives CDR1 LGHNA, CDR2 YNFKEQ. This CDR3 is built from 16 residues. This TCR was sampled from a woman aged 40 to 55 with alopecia areata. Some clones in this sample may be carry-over from other donors' samples. The specimen comprised whole blood, sampled in connection with sensitization to the hapten diphenylcyclopropenone (DPC). The J gene is TRBJ1-1, the V gene TRBV4-2; D unclear. CDR3 in DNA: TGTGCCAGCAGCCAAGTTTTACGGGTGAAGGTCACTGAAGCTTTCTTT. It encodes CASSQVLRVKVTEAFF.